The rows below give T cell receptor beta chains drawn from one sample of a study of identical twins. Each CDR3 protein gets one entry after TCRdb re-called the 5' RACE reads with MiXCR. The profile covers 1,800,000 or so distinct CDR3 sequences, with about 32% appearing a single time and more than 0.25% taken by the ten largest. The sample consisted of cord blood. These receptors were taken from a newborn girl in good health. The conserved cysteine and the conserved F or W are not part of the CDR3 here.

v_call	j_call	cdr3_aa
TRBV2	TRBJ2-1	ASSRDQMPQQF
TRBV9	TRBJ2-7	ASSVALGSSYEQY
TRBV28	TRBJ2-1	ASMGTGSYNEQF
TRBV28	TRBJ2-3	ASRQVPYTDTQY
TRBV11-2	TRBJ1-6	ASSLEYRGSPSSYNSPLH
TRBV27	TRBJ1-1	ASGDGGYPEAF
TRBV4-1	TRBJ1-2	ASSAPGHRNYGYT
TRBV10-2	TRBJ1-6	ASSDVAGSYSPLH
TRBV7-6	TRBJ2-1	ASSFGRGAYNEQF
TRBV20-1	TRBJ2-1	SARDRLAHNEQF
TRBV20-1	TRBJ2-1	SASSTSGRGNEQF
TRBV6-6	TRBJ2-7	ASSYSRGVVY
TRBV19	TRBJ1-5	ASSIDSGAVNQPQH
TRBV19	TRBJ1-2	ASSKAGYYGYT
TRBV24-1	TRBJ2-3	ATSDVGRTDTQY
TRBV6-6	TRBJ2-3	ASSYSRQGSTDTQY
TRBV3-1	TRBJ1-2	ASSQAGQFYGYT
TRBV20-1	TRBJ2-1	SAWGVGLPSSYNEKF
TRBV6-5	TRBJ2-1	ASSLGTRARNEQF